The entry below describes one T cell receptor (beta chain). Its target is unknown. The data were obtained in a study of T cell responses to AZD1222 COVID-19 vaccine. Notes on the study in general: The peak T cell response came first, and repertoires were sampled only after it.

Per the germline V gene, CDR1 is LGHNA and CDR2 is YNFKEQ. The CDR3 spans 15 residues. Trimming pared 5 bases from V and 6 bases from J, leaving 17 bases between. Assay used: immunoSEQ multiplex PCR; TCRdb lists only in-frame clones, some missing. The sample lists roughly 80,000 clones, about 90% occurring once. The starting material was peripheral blood, obtained on day 0 of AZD1222 vaccination. This clonotype was obtained from an adult in good health. This sequence joins TRBV4-2 and TRBJ1-5, with D possibly being TRBD1 (6 bases). The CDR3 is CASSTLGGAGQPQHF. DNA for the CDR3: TGTGCCAGCAGCACACTAGGGGGGGCCGGTCAGCCCCAGCATTTT.